This passage covers 2 T cell receptor beta chains from one sample sequenced in a study of ipilimumab plus nivolumab after autologous stem cell transplantation. Libraries were prepared by immunoSEQ multiplex PCR; TCRdb keeps only in-frame clonotypes and omits some of them. The sample includes several thousand clones, roughly three quarters of them seen just once. The input for sequencing was PBMCs, taken in a trial of ipilimumab plus nivolumab as post-transplant consolidation. These receptors were obtained from a male donor with multiple myeloma.

This clone was observed once. The chain links TRBV18 to TRBJ2-6, with 8 positions matching TRBD1. CDR3 length: 18 amino acids. Germline assignment: CDR1 KGHSH and CDR2 LQKENI. V gave up 2 bases and J gave up 1 base; unmatched junction bases: 7. This CDR3 is CASSPSSRGRSGANVLTF. Written as DNA, the CDR3 is TGTGCCAGCTCACCAAGTTCCAGGGGGCGGTCTGGGGCCAACGTCCTGACTTTC.

The J gene is TRBJ1-1, the V gene TRBV5-5; D is possibly TRBD1 (6 bases). The CDR3 consists of 13 residues. The germline V and J ends were trimmed by 3 bases and 8 bases, with 14 bases remaining between them. Germline CDR1 reads SGHKS; CDR2 reads YYEKEE (reference sequence). CDR3 sequence: CASSYNGQTEAFF. As DNA, the CDR3 is TGTGCCAGCAGCTACAATGGACAGACAGAAGCTTTCTTT.